This T cell receptor (beta chain) was sequenced in a study of blood T cells in healthy people across ages. Findings of the study overall: Roughly linear age-related decline in beta diversity appeared, significant by age 40.

From germline, CDR1 is DFQATT and CDR2 SNEGSKA (reference sequence). Losses at the gene ends were 4 bases for V and 6 bases for J; bases not matched to a gene: 9. The CDR3 totals 14 residues. For this clonotype: What it binds is not known.

The authors ran a second PCR of roughly 6 to 11 cycles using a sample-barcoded 5' primer and a J-beta primer mix. The yield of each sample was at least 2.5 million CDR3-containing paired-end reads. TCRdb re-called the 5' RACE reads through MiXCR, storing one row per CDR3 protein. The table lists 800,000 to 1,300,000 distinct CDR3 sequences, 20% to 25% of them singletons. In addition, the sample was reused for a study of T cells of mothers and their children.

The sample comprised blood. This receptor was identified in a girl between 2 and 10 years old in good health. The genes are TRBV20-1 and TRBJ2-5, with 9 bases lining up with TRBD1. The CDR3 sequence: CSAKQGAGIQTQYF. In DNA, the CDR3 is TGCAGTGCTAAACAGGGGGCTGGGATCCAGACCCAGTACTTC.